This TCR beta chain appears in the sequencing data of a study of regulatory T cells in long-lasting Graves disease. This clonotype was counted a few times. Noted time point: newly diagnosed GD, antithyroid drugs for less than 3 months. The TCR library was prepared using RNA isolated from PBMCs. Trimming stripped 8 bases from V and 4 bases from J, with 11 bases between. Germline assignment: CDR1 MNHNS and CDR2 SASEGT. CDR3 length: 12 residues. Relying on iRepertoire HTBI primers and Arm-PCR of CDR3 regions, the team built TCR beta libraries. MiXCR, applied by TCRdb to the multiplex PCR reads, yields one record per CDR3 protein. The data hold a few hundred thousand distinct CDR3 sequences, with 10% to 15% observed a single time. The data were also submitted as part of a second study, on T cells in Graves' hyperthyroidism and ophthalmopathy.

The source of this sequence is a woman younger than 35 with Graves disease. The rearrangement joins TRBV6-1 to TRBJ2-5; maybe TRBD1 (5 bases). The sequences come from peripheral blood mononuclear cells (PBMCs), collected at new diagnosis, from a patient treated with antithyroid drugs. The CDR3 here is CASRRVGETQYF. CDR3 coding DNA: TGTGCCAGCCGCAGGGTGGGAGAGACCCAGTACTTC.